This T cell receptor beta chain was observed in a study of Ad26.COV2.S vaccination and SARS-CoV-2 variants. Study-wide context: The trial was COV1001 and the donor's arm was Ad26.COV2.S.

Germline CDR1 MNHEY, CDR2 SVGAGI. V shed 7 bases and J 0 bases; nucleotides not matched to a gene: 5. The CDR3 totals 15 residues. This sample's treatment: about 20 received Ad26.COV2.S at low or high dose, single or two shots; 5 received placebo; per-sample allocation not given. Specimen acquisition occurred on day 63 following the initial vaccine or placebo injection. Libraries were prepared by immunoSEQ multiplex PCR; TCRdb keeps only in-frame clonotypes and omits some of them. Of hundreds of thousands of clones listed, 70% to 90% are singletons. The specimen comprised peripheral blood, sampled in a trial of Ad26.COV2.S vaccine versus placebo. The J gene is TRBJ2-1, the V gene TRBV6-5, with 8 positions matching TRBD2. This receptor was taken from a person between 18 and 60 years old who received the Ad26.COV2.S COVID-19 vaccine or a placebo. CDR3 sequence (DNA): TGTGCCAGCACCCAAAGCGGGAGCTCCTACAATGAGCAGTTCTTC. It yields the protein CASTQSGSSYNEQFF.